This TCR beta chain was identified in a study of tumor-infiltrating lymphocytes in oesophageal squamous cell carcinoma. TCRdb recomputed calls from the PCR reads with MiXCR, one row per CDR3 protein. The data contain 15,000 to 20,000 distinct CDR3 sequences, 40% to 50% of them singletons. Germline loops: CDR1 MNHNS, CDR2 SASEGT. The CDR3 sequence is 15 residues long. Germline trimming cut 1 base from V and 6 bases from J; bases unmatched to any gene: 8. The sequencing input was esophageal tumor tissue. This clonotype was sampled from a male donor with esophageal squamous cell carcinoma. The genes are TRBV6-1 and TRBJ1-2; TRBD1 matches 7 bases. CDR3: CASSEGGTVYNGYTF. Written as DNA, the CDR3 is TGTGCCAGCAGTGAAGGGGGGACAGTGTATAATGGCTACACCTTC.